This T cell receptor beta chain is drawn from a study of metastatic and nonmetastatic thyroid tumors. TCRdb re-called clones from the PCR reads using MiXCR. The data show about 24,000 clones, around 20% seen once. All patients were untreated before thyroid surgery. The sequencing input was blood. The sequence came from a male donor with papillary thyroid cancer or a benign thyroid nodule (not recorded which). Some clones in this sample may be carry-over from other donors' samples.

Here the CDR3 DNA reads TGTGCCAGCAGCGTAATGGGCGGGGAGGTCGGAGATACGCAGTATTTT. As protein: CASSVMGGEVGDTQYF. The V gene is TRBV9, the J gene TRBJ2-3, with a possible D match to TRBD2 (6 bases). The germline CDR1 and CDR2 sequences are SGDLS and YYNGEE. The CDR3 has 16 residues. V lost 1 base and J 5 bases, leaving 17 bases between the germline ends.